This T cell receptor beta chain was captured in a study of cytomegalovirus exposure and HLA in healthy donors. Study-wide context: As an earlier analysis found, about 179 million T cells yielded 95 million to 130 million unique TCR beta sequences.

Concerning this clone: Its antigen remains unidentified.

Study-wide results and caveats: HLA restriction was apparent for most CMV-associated TCR beta chains in a later analysis. It emerged from a later analysis that several of the most significant clusters appeared to be linked to common viral pathogens.

This CDR3 is 14 amino acids long. Germline CDR1 is SEHNR and CDR2 is FQNEAQ (reference sequence). Trimming removed 5 bases at V and 3 bases at J, with 14 bases between. Everyone who donated was a healthy bone marrow donor. PCR was performed using 60 Vbeta and 13 Jbeta primers. TCRdb's table, derived via immunoSEQ multiplex PCR, lists solely in-frame clones and lacks some. The data hold 200,000 to 250,000 clones, with over 75% observed a single time. The source of this sequence is a boy between 10 and 17 years old in good health and CMV-seronegative. The material sequenced was PBMCs. The chain joins TRBV7-9 to TRBJ2-7, with a weak D call TRBD1 (6 bases). The CDR3 loop reads CASSPSQGFYEQYF. For the CDR3, the DNA is TGTGCCAGCAGCCCTTCCCAGGGGTTCTACGAGCAGTACTTC.